The 31 T cell receptor beta chains listed next were all sequenced from one sample in a study of human thymus T cells. Assay: immunoSEQ multiplex PCR; the TCRdb copy retains only in-frame clones and omits some. This table holds 35,000 to 55,000 clones, 85% to 95% found once. What was sequenced was blood. The source is a boy under three years old with a congenital heart defect but otherwise immunologically healthy.

The chain employs TRBV19 and TRBJ2-2; D is possibly TRBD2 (5 bases). Germline assignment: CDR1 LNHDA and CDR2 SQIVND (reference sequence). The germline V and J ends were trimmed by 3 bases and 4 bases, with 12 bases remaining between them. The CDR3 is 15 amino acids. The CDR3 DNA reads as TGTGCCAGTAGTATGCCGGGGAAGGTCACCGGGGAGCTGTTTTTT. Residues: CASSMPGKVTGELFF.

The chain links TRBV7-8 to TRBJ2-1; 10 nucleotides agree with TRBD2. This CDR3 spans 15 amino acids. With 5 bases clipped from V and 4 bases from J, the junction kept 5 bases outside the gene matches. CDR1 SGHVS and CDR2 FQNEAQ come from the germline V gene. CDR3 coding DNA: TGTGCCAGCAGCCGGACTAGCGGTCAATACAATGAGCAGTTCTTC. Its translation: CASSRTSGQYNEQFF. The whole variable domain, remainder taken from reference TRBV7-8 and TRBJ2-1, is GAGVSQSPRYKVAKRGQDVALRCDPISGHVSLFWYQQALGQGPEFLTYFQNEAQLDKSGLPSDRFFAERPEGSVSTLKIQRTQQEDSAVYLCASSRTSGQYNEQFFGPGTRLTVL.

V is TRBV11-1 and J is TRBJ2-7, with 8 bases lining up with TRBD1. Per the germline V gene, CDR1 is SGHAT and CDR2 is FQDESV (reference sequence). The CDR3 runs to 12 residues. The trim removed 6 bases at V and 3 bases at J, leaving 1 base unmatched. For the CDR3, the DNA is TGTGCCAGCAGGGACAGGGACTACGAGCAGTACTTC. It translates to CASRDRDYEQYF.

For the CDR3, the DNA is TGTGCCAGCAGCGTCAGCTCCTACGAGCAGTACTTC. This sequence encodes CASSVSSYEQYF. This sequence joins TRBV2 and TRBJ2-7; D remains unclear. Germline CDR1 reads SNHLY; CDR2 reads FYNNEI. Trimming stripped 6 bases from V and 0 bases from J, with 6 bases between. This CDR3 is built from 12 residues.

The rearrangement joins TRBV6-6 to TRBJ2-2; perhaps D is TRBD1 or TRBD2 (6 bases each). V was trimmed by 8 bases and J by 1 base, leaving 8 bases between them. Looked up from germline, CDR1 is MNHNY and CDR2 is SVGAGI (reference sequence). CDR3 length: 13 residues. The CDR3 DNA sequence: TGTGCCAGCGGAGGGGGGAACACCGGGGAGCTGTTTTTT. This encodes CASGGGNTGELFF.

This rearrangement joins TRBV9 to TRBJ2-3; the match to TRBD2 covers 12 bases. This CDR3 is 17 amino acids long. Germline V lookup: CDR1 SGDLS, CDR2 YYNGEE. V lost 0 bases, J lost 3 bases, and 5 bases stayed unmatched. The CDR3 region has the DNA TGTGCCAGCAGCGTAGGACTAGCGGGGGATATGACAGATACGCAGTATTTT. Its translation is CASSVGLAGDMTDTQYF.

The genes are TRBV7-2 and TRBJ2-1; 8 bases align to TRBD2. Germline V gene lookup returns CDR1 SGHTA and CDR2 FQGNSA. This CDR3 is built from 14 residues. The junction had 2 bases not matched to a gene; V was cut back by 7 bases and J by 0 bases. The CDR3 DNA reads as TGTGCCAGCACCCGGGGGGGCTCCTACAATGAGCAGTTCTTC. This encodes CASTRGGSYNEQFF. The variable domain in full, completed from reference TRBV7-2 and TRBJ2-1, reads GAGVSQSPSNKVTEKGKDVELRCDPISGHTALYWYRQSLGQGLEFLIYFQGNSAPDKSGLPSDRFSAERTGGSVSTLTIQRTQQEDSAVYLCASTRGGSYNEQFFGPGTRLTVL.

V and J are TRBV6-5 and TRBJ1-3, with D hard to call. The CDR3 has 14 residues. The germline V gene encodes CDR1 MNHEY and CDR2 SVGAGI. V lost 6 bases and J lost 0, with 9 bases in between. CDR3 region: CASSRLISGNTIYF. The CDR3 nucleotides read TGTGCCAGCAGCCGACTGATCTCTGGAAACACCATATATTTT.

The CDR3: CASRGRGLANTEAFF. The CDR3 DNA sequence: TGTGCCAGCAGAGGACGGGGACTCGCGAACACTGAAGCTTTCTTT. J is TRBJ1-1 and V is TRBV27, with D possibly matching TRBD1 (5 bases). The CDR3 loop spans 15 amino acids. CDR1 and CDR2 (germline): MNHEY, SMNVEV (reference sequence). Trimming shortened V by 6 bases and J by 1 base, and 15 bases separated the two germline ends.

The chain has TRBV19 and TRBJ2-1, with 10 bases aligning to TRBD2. The germline CDR1 and CDR2 sequences are LNHDA and SQIVND (reference sequence). The CDR3 totals 14 residues. The ends lost 9 bases at V and 6 bases at J; junction bases unmatched: 8. CDR3 DNA: TGTGCCAGGGCTAGGGTAGCGGGGGGCAATGAGCAGTTCTTC. Its translation: CARARVAGGNEQFF. Looking up the rest from reference TRBV19 and TRBJ2-1 gives the full variable domain: DGGITQSPKYLFRKEGQNVTLSCEQNLNHDAMYWYRQDPGQGLRLIYYSQIVNDFQKGDIAEGYSVSREKKESFPLTVTSAQKNPTAFYLCARARVAGGNEQFFGPGTRLTVL.

A few counts support this clone. J is TRBJ1-1 and V is TRBV30; no definite D call. Trimming removed 1 base at V and 7 bases at J, with 10 bases between. From germline, CDR1 is GTSNPN and CDR2 SVGIG (reference sequence). The CDR3 has 12 amino acids. Here the CDR3 reads CAWSGRVDEAFF. The CDR3, as DNA: TGTGCCTGGAGTGGTAGGGTTGATGAAGCTTTCTTT. The full variable domain, its missing parts supplied by reference TRBV30 and TRBJ1-1, is SQTIHQWPATLVQPVGSPLSLECTVEGTSNPNLYWYRQAAGRGLQLLFYSVGIGQISSEVPQNLSASRPQDRQFILSSKKLLLSDSGFYLCAWSGRVDEAFFGQGTRLTVV.

The chain carries TRBV7-9 and TRBJ2-1, with 7 nucleotides matching TRBD1. This CDR3 region has 12 residues. Trimming took 5 bases from V and 6 from J; bases not matched to a gene: 1. The germline CDR1 and CDR2 sequences are SEHNR and FQNEAQ (reference sequence). CDR3 sequence (DNA): TGTGCCAGCAGCCGACAGGGCAATGAGCAGTTCTTC. Protein product: CASSRQGNEQFF. The whole variable domain, filled in from reference TRBV7-9 and TRBJ2-1, reads DTGVSQNPRHKITKRGQNVTFRCDPISEHNRLYWYRQTLGQGPEFLTYFQNEAQLEKSRLLSDRFSAERPKGSFSTLEIQRTEQGDSAMYLCASSRQGNEQFFGPGTRLTVL.

The table lists this clone with a count of one. The V call is TRBV7-2, the J call TRBJ2-3, with D uncertain. This CDR3 is 13 amino acids long. Trimming shortened V by 3 bases and J by 7 bases, and 11 bases separated the two germline ends. CDR1 is SGHTA and CDR2 is FQGNSA in the germline V gene. The CDR3 DNA sequence: TGTGCCAGCAGCTTGGCCACCCCGCATACGCAGTATTTT. Its protein is CASSLATPHTQYF.

V gene TRBV7-2 combines with J gene TRBJ2-7; maybe TRBD2 (7 bases). In germline, CDR1 is SGHTA, CDR2 FQGNSA. This CDR3 comprises 15 residues. V was shortened by 7 bases and J by 2 bases, with 18 bases between the two germline ends. Written as DNA, the CDR3 is TGTGCCAGCACCAAAGGGGGGGGTCCAGCCTACGAGCAGTACTTC. This translates into CASTKGGGPAYEQYF.

V and J are TRBV9 and TRBJ2-6; 11 bases fit TRBD2. Germline CDR1 reads SGDLS; CDR2 reads YYNGEE. The CDR3 runs 17 residues. The V gene end was trimmed by 4 bases and the J gene end by 2 bases; junction bases not matched to a gene: 5. The CDR3 DNA is TGTGCCAGCAGCTCCCTTAGCGGGGGGGCTGGGGCCAACGTCCTGACTTTC. Amino acids: CASSSLSGGAGANVLTF.

The rearrangement links TRBV7-2 to TRBJ1-5, with D perhaps matching TRBD1 (5 bases). The germline gives CDR1 SGHTA, CDR2 FQGNSA. V gave up 2 bases and J gave up 6 bases, with 8 bases separating them. The CDR3 loop spans 13 amino acids. The CDR3 reads CASSLRGGQPQHF. In nucleotides, the CDR3 is TGTGCCAGCAGCTTACGGGGGGGTCAGCCCCAGCATTTT.

The chain carries TRBV5-1 and TRBJ2-3; D is unclear. The CDR3 consists of 16 residues. V was cut by 0 bases and J by 6 bases, with 17 bases left in between. The V gene's germline CDR1 is SGHRS and CDR2 YFSETQ. The CDR3 loop is CASSLEWDLPKDTQYF. CDR3 in DNA: TGCGCCAGCAGCTTGGAGTGGGATCTCCCCAAGGATACGCAGTATTTT.

This chain uses TRBV15 with TRBJ2-3; 16 positions agree with TRBD2. Germline CDR1 and CDR2: LNHNV and YYDKDF (reference sequence). This CDR3 region has 19 residues. J lost 0 bases, V lost 5 bases, and 8 bases had no gene match. The CDR3 coding sequence is TGTGCCACCAGCCGGGGACTAGCGGGGGGGCATAAGAGCACAGATACGCAGTATTTT. Amino acids: CATSRGLAGGHKSTDTQYF.

This chain connects TRBV6-5 to TRBJ1-2, with D maybe TRBD1 (5 bases). Germline lookup yields CDR1 MNHEY and CDR2 SVGAGI. The CDR3 totals 13 residues. Trimming took off 6 bases at V and 3 bases at J, with 11 bases between the two ends. The CDR3 is CASRSGRDYGYTF. The CDR3, as DNA: TGTGCCAGCAGATCGGGGCGGGACTATGGCTACACCTTC.

The genes are TRBV5-1 and TRBJ2-7; 8 bases agree with TRBD2. V trimming: 2 bases; J trimming: 1 base; junction bases outside the gene matches: 5. The CDR3 loop spans 15 amino acids. Germline V gene lookup returns CDR1 SGHRS and CDR2 YFSETQ. Written as DNA, the CDR3 is TGCGCCAGCAGCTTAAGCGGGGGCCCTTCCTACGAGCAGTACTTC. Translation: CASSLSGGPSYEQYF. Supplemented by reference TRBV5-1 and TRBJ2-7, the full variable domain reads KAGVTQTPRYLIKTRGQQVTLSCSPISGHRSVSWYQQTPGQGLQFLFEYFSETQRNKGNFPGRFSGRQFSNSRSEMNVSTLELGDSALYLCASSLSGGPSYEQYFGPGTRLTVT.

The chain combines TRBV21-1 with TRBJ2-6. TRBV21-1 counts as a pseudogene. This CDR3 has 17 residues. The CDR3 DNA sequence: TGTGCCAGCAGCAAAGCGGGGGGCGACTCTGGGGCCAACGTCCTGACTTTC. Translation gives CASSKAGGDSGANVLTF.

This clone was found a few times. The same CDR3 arises from other DNA sequences in this sample as well. The chain uses TRBV6-5 and TRBJ1-1, with D unresolved. CDR3 length: 11 amino acids. The germline V gene has CDR1 MNHEY and CDR2 SVGAGI. Trimming pared 6 bases from V and 1 base from J, leaving 3 bases between. The CDR3 sequence is CASRGNTEAFF. In DNA, the CDR3 is TGTGCCAGCAGAGGGAACACTGAAGCTTTCTTT.

J is TRBJ2-5 and V is TRBV30; 7 nucleotides agree with TRBD1. CDR1 and CDR2 from the germline V gene are GTSNPN and SVGIG (reference sequence). J was trimmed by 3 bases and V by 6 bases; bases with no gene match: 4. This CDR3 has 12 amino acids. The CDR3 DNA reads as TGTGCCTGCCAACAGGGGAAAGAGACCCAGTACTTC. This translates into CACQQGKETQYF.

This chain links TRBV5-1 with TRBJ2-4; perhaps TRBD2 as D (5 bases). V shed 4 bases and J shed 9 bases, with 8 bases lying between them. The CDR3 contains 11 residues. Germline V gene lookup returns CDR1 SGHRS and CDR2 YFSETQ. CDR3: CASSEGSIQYF. DNA for the CDR3: TGCGCCAGCAGCGAAGGGAGCATTCAGTACTTC.

The chain uses TRBV9 and TRBJ1-3, with D possibly TRBD1 on 6 matching bases. V lost 0 bases, J lost 3 bases, and 13 bases lay in between. There are 16 residues in the CDR3. The germline V gene encodes CDR1 SGDLS and CDR2 YYNGEE. The CDR3 reads CASSVEGGTFGNTIYF. The CDR3 DNA reads as TGTGCCAGCAGCGTAGAGGGGGGCACCTTTGGAAACACCATATATTTT.

The chain combines TRBV10-3 with TRBJ2-1, with 11 bases matching TRBD2. V was pared by 7 bases and J by 0 bases, with 14 bases of the junction left unmatched. The CDR3 has 19 residues. The germline gives CDR1 ENHRY, CDR2 SYGVKD. CDR3 in amino acids: CAITPRASGGPSSYNEQFF. The CDR3 region has the DNA TGTGCCATCACCCCGAGGGCTAGCGGGGGGCCTAGCTCCTACAATGAGCAGTTCTTC.

The V gene is TRBV4-1, the J gene TRBJ2-5; D gene uncertain. Germline V lookup: CDR1 MGHRA, CDR2 YSYEKL. This CDR3 contains 14 residues. V was shortened by 0 bases and J by 0 bases, with 5 bases between the two germline ends. CDR3 nucleotide sequence: TGCGCCAGCAGCCAAGAGGAGTACCAAGAGACCCAGTACTTC. Translating gives CASSQEEYQETQYF.

The chain employs TRBV6-7 and TRBJ2-1, with 7 positions matching TRBD2. TRBV6-7 is given ORF status, its function remaining uncertain. V was clipped by 0 bases and J by 4 bases; unmatched bases: 6. The CDR3 sequence is 16 residues long. The CDR3 protein is CASSYSNSGVYNEQFF. DNA of the CDR3: TGTGCCAGCAGTTACTCGAACAGCGGGGTATACAATGAGCAGTTCTTC.

Only a few counts were recorded for this clone. V usage is TRBV30 and J usage is TRBJ1-1, with no clear D. The ends were cut back, 4 bases at V and 0 bases at J, with 9 bases in the middle. CDR1 is GTSNPN, CDR2 SVGIG, per germline (reference sequence). This CDR3 region has 13 residues. CDR3 sequence: CAWKRHLNTEAFF. CDR3 DNA: TGTGCCTGGAAGAGACATCTGAACACTGAAGCTTTCTTT.

V usage is TRBV30 and J usage is TRBJ2-3, with 8 bases aligning to TRBD2. V gave up 0 bases and J gave up 5 bases; unmatched junction bases: 1. The CDR3 covers 13 residues. Germline V gives CDR1 GTSNPN, CDR2 SVGIG (reference sequence). The CDR3 nucleotides are TGTGCCTGGAGTGTCGGGGGGGGAGATACGCAGTATTTT. Its translation is CAWSVGGGDTQYF.

V usage is TRBV11-2 and J usage is TRBJ1-2; TRBD1 agrees at 7 bases. Germline V gives CDR1 SGHAT, CDR2 FQNNGV. The CDR3 is made up of 13 amino acids. V was pared by 5 bases and J by 0 bases, with 0 bases of the junction left unmatched. The chain's CDR3 is CASSGTANYGYTF. CDR3 DNA: TGTGCCAGCAGCGGGACAGCTAACTATGGCTACACCTTC.